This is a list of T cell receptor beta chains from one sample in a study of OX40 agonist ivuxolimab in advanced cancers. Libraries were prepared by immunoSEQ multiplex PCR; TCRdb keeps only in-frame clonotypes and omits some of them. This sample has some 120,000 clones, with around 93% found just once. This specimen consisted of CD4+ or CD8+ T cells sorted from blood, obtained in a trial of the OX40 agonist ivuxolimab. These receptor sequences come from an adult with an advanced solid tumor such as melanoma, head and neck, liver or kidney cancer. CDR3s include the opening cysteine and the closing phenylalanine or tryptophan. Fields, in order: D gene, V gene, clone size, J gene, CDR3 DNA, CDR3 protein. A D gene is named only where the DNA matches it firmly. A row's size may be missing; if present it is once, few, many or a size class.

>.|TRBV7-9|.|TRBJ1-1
TGTGCCAGCAGCTGGGCTACTGAAGCTTTCTTT
CASSWATEAFF
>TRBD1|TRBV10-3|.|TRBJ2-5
TGTGCCAACAGCCGGGACAGAGAGACCCAGTACTTC
CANSRDRETQYF
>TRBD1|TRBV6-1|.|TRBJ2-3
TGTGCCAGCAGGGGGACAGGGGGCAGATCAGATACGCAGTATTTT
CASRGTGGRSDTQYF
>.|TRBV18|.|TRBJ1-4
TGTGCCAGCTCACCAGGGAGTAATGAAAAACTGTTTTTT
CASSPGSNEKLFF
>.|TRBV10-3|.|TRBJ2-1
TGTGCCATCTCCCCAGGGAATGAGCAGTTCTTC
CAISPGNEQFF
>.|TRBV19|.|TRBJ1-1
TGTGCCAGTAGTATAGTTAGCGGGAGCACTGAAGCTTTCTTT
CASSIVSGSTEAFF
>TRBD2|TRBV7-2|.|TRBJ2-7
TGTGCCAGCAGCTTGAGCGGGAGTTACGAGCAGTACTTC
CASSLSGSYEQYF
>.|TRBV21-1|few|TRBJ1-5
TGTGCCAGCAGCAAAGCGCTCGGTTGGCCGCTCCGGGTCAATCAGCCCCAGCATTTT
CASSKALGWPLRVNQPQHF
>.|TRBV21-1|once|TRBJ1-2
TGTGCCAGCAGCACCGGGTGGACAGTTCTAAGGTTCGCCTTC
CASSTGWTVLRFAF
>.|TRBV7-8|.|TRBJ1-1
TGTGCCAGCAGACAGGGATTGGTGAACACTGAAGCTTTCTTT
CASRQGLVNTEAFF
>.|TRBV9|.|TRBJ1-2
TGTGCCAGCAGCGCGGCAGCGAATACTAACTATGGCTACACCTTC
CASSAAANTNYGYTF
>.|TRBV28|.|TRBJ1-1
TGTGCCAGCAGTTCCTCACTCCCCCCTGAAGCTTTCTTT
CASSSSLPPEAFF
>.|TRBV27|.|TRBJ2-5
TGTGCCAGCAGTTTTCCCGGGGAGACCCAGTACTTC
CASSFPGETQYF
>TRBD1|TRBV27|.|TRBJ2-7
TGTGCCAGCAGTTTAGGGGGACAGGGGGTCTCCGAGCAGTACTTC
CASSLGGQGVSEQYF
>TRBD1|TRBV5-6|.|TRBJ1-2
TGTGCCAGCAGCTTGGGGGACAGCTCCTATGGCTACACCTTC
CASSLGDSSYGYTF
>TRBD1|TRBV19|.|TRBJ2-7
TGTGCCAGTAGTCCAGGGACAGCCTGGGCCTACGAGCAGTACTTC
CASSPGTAWAYEQYF
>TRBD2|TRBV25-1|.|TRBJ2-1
TGTGCCAGCAGTGAATCCGGGACTAGCGGGAGGACGTTCTTC
CASSESGTSGRTFF
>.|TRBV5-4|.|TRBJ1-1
TGTGCCAGCAGCCTGGGAGCCGGGGGCCAAGAAGCTTTCTTT
CASSLGAGGQEAFF
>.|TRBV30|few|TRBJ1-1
TGTGCCGCGGGGAACACTGAAGCTTTCTTT
CAAGNTEAFF
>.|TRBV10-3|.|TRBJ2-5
TGTGCCGCCCGGACAGACCAAGAGACCCAGTACTTC
CAARTDQETQYF
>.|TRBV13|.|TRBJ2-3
TGTGCCAGCAGCTTTAGCACAGATACGCAGTATTTT
CASSFSTDTQYF
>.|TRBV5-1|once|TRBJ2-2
TGCGCCAGCAGCCAATTACAGGGAAGCGGGGAGCTGTTTTTT
CASSQLQGSGELFF
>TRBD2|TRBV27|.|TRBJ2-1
TGTGCCAGCAGTTTAAGCGGGAGTGAGGATGAGCAGTTCTTC
CASSLSGSEDEQFF
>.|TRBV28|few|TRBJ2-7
TGTGCCAGCAGTCCCGTAATGATGTACGAGCAGTACTTC
CASSPVMMYEQYF
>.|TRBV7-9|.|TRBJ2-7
TGTGCCAGCAGCTTAGCAGGGGCCAAGGGCGAGCAGTACTTC
CASSLAGAKGEQYF
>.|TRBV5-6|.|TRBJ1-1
TGTGCCAGCAGCTTGAGTGCAGCCTTTGAAGCTTTCTTT
CASSLSAAFEAFF
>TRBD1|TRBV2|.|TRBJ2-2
TGTGCCAGCAGGAGACAGGGGCCGAACACCGGGGAGCTGTTTTTT
CASRRQGPNTGELFF
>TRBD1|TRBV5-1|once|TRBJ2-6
TGCGCCAGCAGCTCCGGGACAGGGGTCGGGGCCAACGTCCTGACTTTC
CASSSGTGVGANVLTF
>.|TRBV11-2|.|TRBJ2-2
TGTGCCAGCAGCTTAGTAGCGCACACCGGGGAGCTGTTTTTT
CASSLVAHTGELFF
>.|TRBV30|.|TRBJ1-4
TGTGCCTGGAGTGGTGAAAAACTGTTTTTT
CAWSGEKLFF
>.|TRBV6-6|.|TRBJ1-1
TGTGCCAGCAGTTACTTGGGGGGTAGGAACACTGAAGCTTTCTTT
CASSYLGGRNTEAFF
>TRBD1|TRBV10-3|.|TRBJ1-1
TGTGCCATCAAGGGGACAGGGGACACTGAAGCTTTCTTT
CAIKGTGDTEAFF
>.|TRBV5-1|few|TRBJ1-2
TGCGCCAGCAGCTTGGAGGCCGGGGCCGGTGGCTACACCTTC
CASSLEAGAGGYTF
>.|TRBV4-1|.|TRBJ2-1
TGCGCCAGCAGCCAAGATCCGGGACGAGGGAATGAGCAGTTCTTC
CASSQDPGRGNEQFF
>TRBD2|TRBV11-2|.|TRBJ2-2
TGTGCCAGCAGCCCGGGGGGAACCGGGGAGCTGTTTTTT
CASSPGGTGELFF
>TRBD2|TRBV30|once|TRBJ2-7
TGTGCCTGGAGTGCCATAGCGGGAGGAACCTACGAGCAGTACTTC
CAWSAIAGGTYEQYF
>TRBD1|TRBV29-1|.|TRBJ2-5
TGCAGCGTAGCCGGGACAGCGATCCAAGAGACCCAGTACTTC
CSVAGTAIQETQYF
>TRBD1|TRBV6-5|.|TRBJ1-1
TGTGCCAGCGCCCCAGGGGGCGGGACTGAAGCTTTCTTT
CASAPGGGTEAFF
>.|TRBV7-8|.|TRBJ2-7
TGTGCCAGCAGCTTAGTGGGACTTAGCTCCTACGAGCAGTACTTC
CASSLVGLSSYEQYF
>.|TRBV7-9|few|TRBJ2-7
TGTGCCAGCAGCACCAATACAGCTTACGAGCAGTACTTC
CASSTNTAYEQYF
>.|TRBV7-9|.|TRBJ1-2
TGTGCCAGCAGCTTATTTAGGGACGGAGCCTATGGCTACACCTTC
CASSLFRDGAYGYTF
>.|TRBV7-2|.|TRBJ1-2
TGTGCCAGCAGCTTAGTTTCAGGGATGGAGTATGGCTACACCTTC
CASSLVSGMEYGYTF
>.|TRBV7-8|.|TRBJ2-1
TGTGCCAGCACCCCACGCGGGACCTCCTACAATGAGCAGTTCTTC
CASTPRGTSYNEQFF
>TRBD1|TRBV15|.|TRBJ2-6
TGTGCCACCAGCAGAGATCTGCGGGGACAGGGGCATCCTGGGGCCAACGTCCTGACTTTC
CATSRDLRGQGHPGANVLTF
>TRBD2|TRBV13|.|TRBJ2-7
TGTGCCAGCAGCTTTAAACCGGGACTAGCGGTGTACTACGAGCAGTACTTC
CASSFKPGLAVYYEQYF
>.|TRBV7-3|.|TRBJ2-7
TGTGCCAGCAGCTTGGGCGGGAAGCCCTACGAGCAGTACTTC
CASSLGGKPYEQYF
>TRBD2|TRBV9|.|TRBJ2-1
TGTGCCAGCAGCGTAGGGACTAGCATAGACAATGAGCAGTTCTTC
CASSVGTSIDNEQFF
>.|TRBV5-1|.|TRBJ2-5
TGCGCCAGCAGCTTGGGCCCGGGCGGAGAGACCCAGTACTTC
CASSLGPGGETQYF
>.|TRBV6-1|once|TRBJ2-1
TGTGCCAGCAGTGCCTCAGTAGGTGAGCAGTTCTTC
CASSASVGEQFF
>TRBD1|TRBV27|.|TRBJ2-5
TGTGCCAGCAGTCTCCGGACAGGGAAGGGCCATCGTCAGGAGACCCAGTACTTC
CASSLRTGKGHRQETQYF